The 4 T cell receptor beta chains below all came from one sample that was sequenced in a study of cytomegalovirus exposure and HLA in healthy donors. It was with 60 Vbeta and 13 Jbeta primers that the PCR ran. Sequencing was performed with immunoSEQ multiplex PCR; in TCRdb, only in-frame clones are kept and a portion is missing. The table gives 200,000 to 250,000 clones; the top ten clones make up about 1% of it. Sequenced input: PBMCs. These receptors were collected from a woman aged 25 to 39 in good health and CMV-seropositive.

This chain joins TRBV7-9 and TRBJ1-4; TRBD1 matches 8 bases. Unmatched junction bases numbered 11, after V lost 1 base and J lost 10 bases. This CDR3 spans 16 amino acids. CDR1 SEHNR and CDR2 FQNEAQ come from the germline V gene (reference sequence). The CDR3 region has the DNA TGTGCCAGCAGCTTAGTTTCGTCACAGGGGGAAGGAAAACTGTTTTTT. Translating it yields CASSLVSSQGEGKLFF.

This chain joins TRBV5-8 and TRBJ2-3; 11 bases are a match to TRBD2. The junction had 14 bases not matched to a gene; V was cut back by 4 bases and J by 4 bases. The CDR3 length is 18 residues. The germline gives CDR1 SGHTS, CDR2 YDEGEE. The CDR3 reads CASSHRSRLAGLSDTQYF. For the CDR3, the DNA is TGTGCCAGCAGCCACCGATCCCGACTAGCGGGGTTATCAGATACGCAGTATTTT.

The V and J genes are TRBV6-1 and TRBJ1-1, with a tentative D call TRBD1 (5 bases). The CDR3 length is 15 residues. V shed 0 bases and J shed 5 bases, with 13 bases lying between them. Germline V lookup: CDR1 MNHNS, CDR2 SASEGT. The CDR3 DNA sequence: TGTGCCAGCAGTGAAGCCGGGGGTACAAGGACTGAAGCTTTCTTT. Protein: CASSEAGGTRTEAFF.

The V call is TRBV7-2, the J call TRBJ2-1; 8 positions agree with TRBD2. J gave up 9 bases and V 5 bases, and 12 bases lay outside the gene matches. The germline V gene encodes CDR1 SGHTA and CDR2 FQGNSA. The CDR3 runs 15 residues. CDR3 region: CASSPGLVNGGEQFF. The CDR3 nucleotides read TGTGCCAGCAGCCCGGGACTAGTTAACGGGGGTGAGCAGTTCTTC.